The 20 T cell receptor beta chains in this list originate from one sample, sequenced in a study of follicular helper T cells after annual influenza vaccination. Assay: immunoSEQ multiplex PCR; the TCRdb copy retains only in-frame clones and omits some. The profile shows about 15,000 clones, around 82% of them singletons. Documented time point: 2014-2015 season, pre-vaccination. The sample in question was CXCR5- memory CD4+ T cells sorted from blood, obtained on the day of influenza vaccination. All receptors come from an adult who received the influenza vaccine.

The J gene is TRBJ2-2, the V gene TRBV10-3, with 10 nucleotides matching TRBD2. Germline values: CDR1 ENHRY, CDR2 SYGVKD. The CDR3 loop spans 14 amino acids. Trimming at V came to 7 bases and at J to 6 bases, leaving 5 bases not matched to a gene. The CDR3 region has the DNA TGTGCCATCAATAAGGGACTAGCGTCCGGGGAGCTGTTTTTT. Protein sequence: CAINKGLASGELFF.

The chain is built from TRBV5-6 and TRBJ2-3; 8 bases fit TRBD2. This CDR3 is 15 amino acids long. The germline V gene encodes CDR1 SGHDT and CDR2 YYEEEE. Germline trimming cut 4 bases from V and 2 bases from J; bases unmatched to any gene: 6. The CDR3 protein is CASSQQRGHTDTQYF. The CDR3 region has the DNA TGTGCCAGCAGCCAACAGCGGGGGCACACAGATACGCAGTATTTT.

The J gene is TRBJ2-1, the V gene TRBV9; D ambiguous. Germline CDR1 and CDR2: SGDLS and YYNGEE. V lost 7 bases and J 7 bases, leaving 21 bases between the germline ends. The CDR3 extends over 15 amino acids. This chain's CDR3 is CASGVGQRPSNEQFF. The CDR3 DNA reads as TGTGCCAGCGGGGTAGGTCAACGTCCCTCGAATGAGCAGTTCTTC. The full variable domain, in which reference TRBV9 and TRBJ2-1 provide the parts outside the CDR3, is DSGVTQTPKHLITATGQRVTLRCSPRSGDLSVYWYQQSLDQGLQFLIQYYNGEERAKGNILERFSAQQFPDLHSELNLSSLELGDSALYFCASGVGQRPSNEQFFGPGTRLTVL.

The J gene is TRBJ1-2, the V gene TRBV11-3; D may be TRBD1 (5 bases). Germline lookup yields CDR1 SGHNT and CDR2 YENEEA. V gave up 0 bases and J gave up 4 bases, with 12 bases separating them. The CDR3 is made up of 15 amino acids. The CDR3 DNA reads TGTGCCAGCAGCTTAGACGGGACTCCCATCTATGGCTACACCTTC. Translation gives CASSLDGTPIYGYTF.

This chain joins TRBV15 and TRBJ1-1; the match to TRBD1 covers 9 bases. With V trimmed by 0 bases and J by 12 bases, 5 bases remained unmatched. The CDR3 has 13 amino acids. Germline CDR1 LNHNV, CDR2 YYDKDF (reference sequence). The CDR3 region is CATSRDGTGMSFF. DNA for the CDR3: TGTGCCACCAGCAGAGATGGGACAGGGATGTCTTTCTTT.

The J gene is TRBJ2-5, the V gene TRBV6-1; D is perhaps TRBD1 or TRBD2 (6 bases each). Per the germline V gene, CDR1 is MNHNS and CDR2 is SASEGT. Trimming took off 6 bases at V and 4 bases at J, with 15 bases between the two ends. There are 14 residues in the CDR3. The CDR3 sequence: CASRGGPLRETQYF. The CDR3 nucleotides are TGTGCCAGCAGAGGGGGGCCCTTGAGAGAGACCCAGTACTTC.

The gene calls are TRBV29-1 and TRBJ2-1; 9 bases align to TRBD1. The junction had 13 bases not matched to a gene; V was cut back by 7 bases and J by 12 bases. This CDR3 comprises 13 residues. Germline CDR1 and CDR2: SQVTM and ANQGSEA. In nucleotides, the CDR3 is TGCAGCGCCAGGGACAGGGATTACTTAGGGCAGTTCTTC. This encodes CSARDRDYLGQFF.

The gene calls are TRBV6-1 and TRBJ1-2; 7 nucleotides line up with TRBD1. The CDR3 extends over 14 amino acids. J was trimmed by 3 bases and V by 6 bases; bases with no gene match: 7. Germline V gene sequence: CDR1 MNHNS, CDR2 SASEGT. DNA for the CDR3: TGTGCCAGCAGACAGACAGGGCTCGACTATGGCTACACCTTC. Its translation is CASRQTGLDYGYTF.

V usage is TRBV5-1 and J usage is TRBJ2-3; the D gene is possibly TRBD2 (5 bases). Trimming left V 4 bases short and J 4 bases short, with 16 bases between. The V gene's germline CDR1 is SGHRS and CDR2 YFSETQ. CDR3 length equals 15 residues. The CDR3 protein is CASSMDPGIADTQYF. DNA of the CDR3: TGCGCCAGCAGCATGGATCCCGGGATCGCAGATACGCAGTATTTT.

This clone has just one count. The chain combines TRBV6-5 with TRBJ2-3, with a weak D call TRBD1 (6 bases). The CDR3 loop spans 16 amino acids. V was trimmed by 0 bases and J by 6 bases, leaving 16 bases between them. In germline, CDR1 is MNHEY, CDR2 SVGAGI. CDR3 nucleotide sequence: TGTGCCAGCAGTTACTCGAAGGGGGTGAGTGGTGATACGCAGTATTTT. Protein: CASSYSKGVSGDTQYF.

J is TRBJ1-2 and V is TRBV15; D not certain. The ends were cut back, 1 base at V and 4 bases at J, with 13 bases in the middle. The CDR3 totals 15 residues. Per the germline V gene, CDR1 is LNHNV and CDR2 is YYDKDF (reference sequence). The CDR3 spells CATSRVKGRSYGYTF. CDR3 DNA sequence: TGTGCCACCAGCAGAGTGAAAGGGCGGAGCTATGGCTACACCTTC.

The CDR3 loop reads CASARAVMNTGELFF. CDR3 nucleotides: TGCGCCAGTGCGCGCGCAGTGATGAACACCGGGGAGCTGTTTTTT. The chain employs TRBV5-1 and TRBJ2-2; D remains unclear. The CDR3 covers 15 residues. V lost 8 bases and J lost 1, with 15 bases in between. CDR1 SGHRS and CDR2 YFSETQ come from the germline V gene.

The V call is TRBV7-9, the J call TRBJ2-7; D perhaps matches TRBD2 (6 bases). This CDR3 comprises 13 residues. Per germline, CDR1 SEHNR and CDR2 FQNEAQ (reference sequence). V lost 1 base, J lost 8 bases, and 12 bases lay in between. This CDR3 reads CASSLVGGDQQYF. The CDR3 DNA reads TGTGCCAGCAGCTTAGTAGGAGGGGACCAGCAGTACTTC.

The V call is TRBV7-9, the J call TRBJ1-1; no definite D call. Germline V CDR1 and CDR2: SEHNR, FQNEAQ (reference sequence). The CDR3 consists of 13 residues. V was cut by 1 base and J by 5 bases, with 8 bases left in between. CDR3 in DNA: TGTGCCAGCAGCTTAGTTGGGGTTACTGAAGCTTTCTTT. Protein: CASSLVGVTEAFF.

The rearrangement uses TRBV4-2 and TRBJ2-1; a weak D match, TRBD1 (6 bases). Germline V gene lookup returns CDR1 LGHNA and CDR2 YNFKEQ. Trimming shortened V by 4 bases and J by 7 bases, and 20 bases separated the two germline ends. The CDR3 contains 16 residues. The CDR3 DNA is TGTGCCAGCAGCCTGGGGGAACAGGGAAGCCGGAATGAGCAGTTCTTC. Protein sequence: CASSLGEQGSRNEQFF.

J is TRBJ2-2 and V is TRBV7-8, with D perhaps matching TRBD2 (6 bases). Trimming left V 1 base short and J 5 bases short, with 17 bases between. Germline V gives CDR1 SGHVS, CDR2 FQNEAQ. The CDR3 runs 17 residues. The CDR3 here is CASSLVVTLSGTGELFF. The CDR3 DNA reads TGTGCCAGCAGCTTAGTGGTGACCTTAAGCGGGACCGGGGAGCTGTTTTTT.

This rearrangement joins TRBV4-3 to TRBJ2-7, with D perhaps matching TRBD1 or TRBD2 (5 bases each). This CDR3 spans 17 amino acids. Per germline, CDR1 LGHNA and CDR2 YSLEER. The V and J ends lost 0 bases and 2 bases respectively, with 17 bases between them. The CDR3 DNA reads TGCGCCAGCAGCCAAGAGTGGGCTGGGGCGAGGGCCTACGAGCAGTACTTC. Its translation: CASSQEWAGARAYEQYF.

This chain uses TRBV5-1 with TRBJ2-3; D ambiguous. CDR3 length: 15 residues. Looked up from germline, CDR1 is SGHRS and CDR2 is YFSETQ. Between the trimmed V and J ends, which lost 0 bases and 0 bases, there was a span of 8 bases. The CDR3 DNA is TGCGCCAGCAGCTTGGAATCTGGCAGCACAGATACGCAGTATTTT. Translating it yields CASSLESGSTDTQYF. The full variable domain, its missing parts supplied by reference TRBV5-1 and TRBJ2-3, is KAGVTQTPRYLIKTRGQQVTLSCSPISGHRSVSWYQQTPGQGLQFLFEYFSETQRNKGNFPGRFSGRQFSNSRSEMNVSTLELGDSALYLCASSLESGSTDTQYFGPGTRLTVL.

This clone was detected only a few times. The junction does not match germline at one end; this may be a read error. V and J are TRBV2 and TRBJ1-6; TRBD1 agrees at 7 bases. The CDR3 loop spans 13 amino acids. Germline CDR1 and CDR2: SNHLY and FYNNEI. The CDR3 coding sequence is TGTGCCAGCAGTGGAGAGGGGGCCAGGCTCTCCTACTTT. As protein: CASSGEGARLSYF.

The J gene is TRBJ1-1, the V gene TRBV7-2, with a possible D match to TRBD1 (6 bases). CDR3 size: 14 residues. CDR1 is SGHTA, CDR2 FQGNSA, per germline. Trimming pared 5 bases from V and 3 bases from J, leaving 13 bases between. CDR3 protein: CASSGTHLHTEAFF. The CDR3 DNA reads TGTGCCAGCAGCGGGACACATTTACACACTGAAGCTTTCTTT.